These T cell receptor beta chains were read from a single sample in a study of beta chain features in type 1 diabetes. TCRdb's table, derived via immunoSEQ multiplex PCR, lists solely in-frame clones and lacks some. In the table there are just under 150,000 clones, over 9.5% of which are singletons. Sequenced material: naive CD4+ T cells from blood. The receptors stem from a man in his late teens or twenties in good health. Both conserved end residues are part of each CDR3. Fields, in order: D gene, V gene, CDR3 length, clone size, J gene, CDR3 DNA, CDR3 protein. The D gene is left open where the match is weak. Size values are once, few and many counts, or a class for expanded clones, and some rows have none.

TRBD1	TRBV19	16	NA	TRBJ2-7	TGTGCCAGTAGGGTAACGGGACAGGGGGCTTCCTACGAGCAGTACTTC	CASRVTGQGASYEQYF
NA	TRBV5-1	13	few	TRBJ2-1	TGCGCCAGCAGTTTGGACAGTTACAATGAGCAGTTCTTC	CASSLDSYNEQFF
NA	TRBV5-1	15	few	TRBJ2-5	TGCGCCAGCAGCACACTCGGGCAGGGGAGAGAGACCCAGTACTTC	CASSTLGQGRETQYF
NA	TRBV4-1	17	NA	TRBJ2-5	TGCGCCAGCAGCCCGGGCTTCGGGGCAGGGGCATTGGAGACCCAGTACTTC	CASSPGFGAGALETQYF
NA	TRBV7-8	13	NA	TRBJ2-5	TGTGCCAGCAACCTAAATAGCCGGGAGACCCAGTACTTC	CASNLNSRETQYF
NA	TRBV25-1	15	few	TRBJ2-2	TGTGCCAGCAGTGAGGGGGACACCCCGTCCGGGGAGCTGTTTTTT	CASSEGDTPSGELFF
TRBD2	TRBV19	16	NA	TRBJ2-1	TGTGCCAGTAGCCGGACTAGCGGGGGCTCCTACAATGAGCAGTTCTTC	CASSRTSGGSYNEQFF
NA	TRBV14	12	many	TRBJ2-3	TGTGCCAGCAGCCATCCTGGAGCGACGCAGTATTTT	CASSHPGATQYF
NA	TRBV28	14	NA	TRBJ2-3	TGTGCCAGCAGTTGGGCAGGGAACACAGATACGCAGTATTTT	CASSWAGNTDTQYF
TRBD2	TRBV5-6	17	few	TRBJ2-3	TGTGCCAGCAGCTTGCTCGGGACTAGCGGTAGCACAGATACGCAGTATTTT	CASSLLGTSGSTDTQYF
NA	TRBV5-4	13	many	TRBJ1-5	TGTGCCAGCAGCTTCCAGGGCAATCAGCCCCAGCATTTT	CASSFQGNQPQHF
TRBD2	TRBV30	15	few	TRBJ2-2	TGTGCCTGGGGAGGGACTAGCGGGGGGACCGGGGAGCTGTTTTTT	CAWGGTSGGTGELFF
NA	TRBV7-2	15	few	TRBJ2-7	TGTGCCAGCAGCTTAAGTAGCGGACCCTTCTACGAGCAGTACTTC	CASSLSSGPFYEQYF
TRBD1	TRBV7-2	14	few	TRBJ2-7	TGTGCCAGCAGCTCCTGGACAGGCCGCTACGAGCAGTACTTC	CASSSWTGRYEQYF
NA	TRBV5-4	17	few	TRBJ2-2	TGTGCCAGCAGCCCGGACAGGTTACGGGGGTACACCGGGGAGCTGTTTTTT	CASSPDRLRGYTGELFF
NA	TRBV4-1	16	few	TRBJ2-2	TGCGCCAGCAGCCATGACGGGGGTAGTCTCACCGGGGAGCTGTTTTTT	CASSHDGGSLTGELFF
TRBD1	TRBV15	15	NA	TRBJ1-2	TGTGCCACCAGCAGAGTAAACAGGGGAGACTATGGCTACACCTTC	CATSRVNRGDYGYTF
NA	TRBV7-9	14	few	TRBJ2-7	TGTGCCAGCAGCATTGGACTGATATCCTACGAGCAGTACTTC	CASSIGLISYEQYF
TRBD2	TRBV4-3	15	NA	TRBJ2-5	TGCGCCAGCAGCCAAGAGCGGGGGGGCCAAGAGACCCAGTACTTC	CASSQERGGQETQYF
TRBD1	TRBV18	12	few	TRBJ1-2	TGTGCCAGCTCCCGGGACAGGGCGGACTACACCTTC	CASSRDRADYTF
NA	TRBV21-1	17	few	TRBJ2-5	TGTGCCAGCAGCAAATTATGCGGGGATGACGGCCAAGAGACCCAGTACTTC	CASSKLCGDDGQETQYF
NA	TRBV5-4	14	NA	TRBJ2-5	TGTGCCAGCAGCTTTGATAGAGGTAGAGAGACCCAGTACTTC	CASSFDRGRETQYF
NA	TRBV7-2	13	few	TRBJ2-7	TGTGCCAGCAGCCCAACTGGGAGTTACGAGCAGTACTTC	CASSPTGSYEQYF
TRBD2	TRBV11-2	15	many	TRBJ2-3	TGTGCCAGCAGCTCACTAGCGGGGCTGGTGAATACGCAGTATTTT	CASSSLAGLVNTQYF
TRBD2	TRBV9	16	many	TRBJ2-1	TGTGCCAGCAGCCTCGAGCCGAGCGGGGGGTTAACTGAGCAGTTCTTC	CASSLEPSGGLTEQFF
TRBD1	TRBV6-5	14	NA	TRBJ1-2	TGTGCCAGCAAAGACCCAGGGGGCGGCTATGGCTACACCTTC	CASKDPGGGYGYTF
NA	TRBV2	13	NA	TRBJ2-5	TGTGCCAGCAGTGAGGGGAGAGCGGAGACCCAGTACTTC	CASSEGRAETQYF